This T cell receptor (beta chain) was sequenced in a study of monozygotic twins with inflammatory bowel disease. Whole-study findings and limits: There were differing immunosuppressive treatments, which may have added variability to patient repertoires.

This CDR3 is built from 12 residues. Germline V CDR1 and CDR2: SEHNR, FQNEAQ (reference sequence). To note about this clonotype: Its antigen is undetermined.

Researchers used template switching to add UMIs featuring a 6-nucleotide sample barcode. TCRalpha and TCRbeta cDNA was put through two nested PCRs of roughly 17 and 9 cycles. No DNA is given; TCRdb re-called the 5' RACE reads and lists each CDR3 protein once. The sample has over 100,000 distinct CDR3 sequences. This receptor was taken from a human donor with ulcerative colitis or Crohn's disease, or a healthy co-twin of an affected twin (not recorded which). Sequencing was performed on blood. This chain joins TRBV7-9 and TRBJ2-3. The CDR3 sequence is CASSPFLDTQYF.